This T cell receptor (beta chain) comes out of a study of cytomegalovirus exposure and HLA in healthy donors. Primers included in the PCR were 60 Vbeta and 13 Jbeta primers. Data came from immunoSEQ multiplex PCR; TCRdb stores just in-frame clones and leaves some out. The data hold more than 80,000 clones, with about 75% observed a single time. The sequencing input was PBMCs. The sequence derives from a man aged 35-49 years in good health and CMV-seronegative.

This CDR3 is CASSVGQDNRGAFF. The DNA of the CDR3 is TGTGCCAGCAGTGTAGGACAGGATAATAGAGGAGCTTTCTTT. The gene calls are TRBV2 and TRBJ1-1; 7 nucleotides line up with TRBD1. Trimming took 4 bases from V and 10 from J; bases not matched to a gene: 12. The CDR3 is 14 residues long. Per germline, CDR1 SNHLY and CDR2 FYNNEI.